The 25 T cell receptor beta chains given below trace back to one sample, sequenced in a study of blood T cell repertoires in COVID-19. Repertoires were generated with immunoSEQ multiplex PCR, while TCRdb's copy carries only in-frame clones and drops some. The sample has 250,000 to 300,000 clones, around nine tenths seen once. The sequencing input was peripheral blood. The receptors stem from a young woman with COVID-19, enrolled during active disease.

The gene calls are TRBV6-5 and TRBJ2-1, with D possibly TRBD2 on 6 matching bases. CDR1 MNHEY and CDR2 SVGAGI come from the germline V gene. This CDR3 is built from 12 residues. V lost 8 bases, J lost 4 bases, and 9 bases lay in between. The CDR3 DNA reads as TGTGCCAGCGGGGACTCTTACAATGAGCAGTTCTTC. Translated: CASGDSYNEQFF.

This clone was found once. The chain is built from TRBV5-6 and TRBJ1-3; 8 nucleotides align to TRBD1. Trimming took 4 bases from V and 4 from J; bases not matched to a gene: 7. The CDR3 is 15 residues long. The V gene's germline CDR1 is SGHDT and CDR2 YYEEEE. CDR3 nucleotides: TGTGCCAGCAGCAGTCGGACAGGGACGGGAAACACCATATATTTT. Translating gives CASSSRTGTGNTIYF.

This clone was detected a few times. J is TRBJ1-5 and V is TRBV5-8, with 11 positions matching TRBD1. This CDR3 is 15 amino acids long. Germline CDR1 and CDR2: SGHTS and YDEGEE. J was trimmed by 5 bases and V by 4 bases; bases with no gene match: 5. DNA of the CDR3: TGTGCCAGCAGCCGCGGGACAGGGGGGGATCAGCCCCAGCATTTT. Translated, it gives CASSRGTGGDQPQHF.

The chain carries TRBV10-3 and TRBJ1-1, with D uncertain. The CDR3 spans 14 residues. The V and J ends lost 1 base and 1 base respectively, with 7 bases between them. The germline V gene has CDR1 ENHRY and CDR2 SYGVKD. CDR3 coding DNA: TGTGCCATCAGTGAGTTTCGGGGGAACACTGAAGCTTTCTTT. Its protein product is CAISEFRGNTEAFF.

The chain employs TRBV7-6 and TRBJ2-1; D is possibly TRBD2 (5 bases). Trimming took 5 bases from V and 3 from J, leaving 17 bases between them. This CDR3 spans 16 amino acids. CDR1 SGHVS and CDR2 FNYEAQ come from the germline V gene. The CDR3 DNA reads TGTGCCAGCAGCCCTACTCTTATAGGAGGCTACAATGAGCAGTTCTTC. Residues: CASSPTLIGGYNEQFF.

The chain combines TRBV4-1 with TRBJ2-7; 8 nucleotides match TRBD1. CDR3 length equals 17 residues. The V gene end was trimmed by 0 bases and the J gene end by 3 bases; junction bases not matched to a gene: 10. Germline V gene lookup returns CDR1 MGHRA and CDR2 YSYEKL. CDR3 region: CASSQERSQGALYEQYF. CDR3 in DNA: TGCGCCAGCAGCCAAGAAAGATCTCAGGGGGCTCTCTACGAGCAGTACTTC.

The chain is built from TRBV7-8 and TRBJ1-5; D is possibly TRBD1 (5 bases). Between the trimmed V and J ends, which lost 5 bases and 11 bases, there was a span of 25 bases. This CDR3 has 16 residues. The V gene's germline CDR1 is SGHVS and CDR2 FQNEAQ. The CDR3: CASSPLRWQKQAAQHF. CDR3 nucleotides: TGTGCCAGCAGCCCCCTGCGGTGGCAGAAACAGGCAGCCCAGCATTTT.

V and J are TRBV7-9 and TRBJ2-2; the D gene is possibly TRBD2 (5 bases). Trimming cost V 8 bases and J 2 bases, with 18 bases left between them. CDR1 is SEHNR, CDR2 FQNEAQ, per germline (reference sequence). The CDR3 has 16 amino acids. The chain's CDR3 is CASPLGKGPNTGELFF. The CDR3 DNA reads TGTGCCAGCCCGCTCGGGAAAGGGCCAAACACCGGGGAGCTGTTTTTT.

The chain employs TRBV6-6 and TRBJ1-4, with 8 bases identical to TRBD1. Trimming cost V 6 bases and J 3 bases; bases outside gene matches: 6. CDR1 and CDR2 from the germline V gene are MNHNY and SVGAGI (reference sequence). The CDR3 is made up of 15 amino acids. CDR3 loop: CASRDRTGPNEKLFF. The CDR3, as DNA: TGTGCCAGCAGGGACCGGACAGGGCCTAATGAAAAACTGTTTTTT.

This clone showed up just once. V and J are TRBV7-9 and TRBJ1-5, with 11 bases lining up with TRBD1. Germline V gives CDR1 SEHNR, CDR2 FQNEAQ (reference sequence). CDR3 length equals 16 residues. The trim removed 5 bases at V and 6 bases at J, leaving 9 bases unmatched. Here the CDR3 DNA reads TGTGCCAGCAGCCAACACGGACAGGGGGCGGGTCAGCCCCAGCATTTT. Its translation: CASSQHGQGAGQPQHF.

This clone was recorded a few times. The chain couples TRBV5-1 to TRBJ2-2, with 9 positions matching TRBD1. Trimming at V came to 4 bases and at J to 5 bases, leaving 3 bases not matched to a gene. CDR3 length: 14 residues. Germline V gives CDR1 SGHRS, CDR2 YFSETQ. CDR3 coding DNA: TGCGCCAGCAGCCCAGGACAGGGGACCGGGGAGCTGTTTTTT. Encoded protein: CASSPGQGTGELFF.

The CDR3 protein is CASSLAVGAGSYNEQFF. CDR3 DNA sequence: TGTGCCAGCAGCTTGGCGGTGGGAGCGGGCTCCTACAATGAGCAGTTCTTC. This rearrangement joins TRBV5-6 to TRBJ2-1, with a weak D call TRBD2 (6 bases). V lost 0 bases to trimming and J lost 0 bases, with 13 bases between them. Germline V gives CDR1 SGHDT, CDR2 YYEEEE. The CDR3 has 17 residues.

The J gene is TRBJ2-7, the V gene TRBV19, with D perhaps TRBD2 (6 bases). CDR1 is LNHDA and CDR2 is SQIVND in the germline V gene (reference sequence). The CDR3 is made up of 12 amino acids. The germline V and J ends were trimmed by 3 bases and 3 bases, with 6 bases remaining between them. As DNA, the CDR3 is TGTGCCAGTAGTATGGGGGGCTACGAGCAGTACTTC. Protein sequence: CASSMGGYEQYF.

This clone was counted a single time. The rearrangement joins TRBV18 to TRBJ2-2; possible D gene TRBD2, 6 bases. V lost 3 bases to trimming and J lost 1 base, with 12 bases between them. This CDR3 has 16 residues. CDR1 is KGHSH, CDR2 LQKENI, per germline. For the CDR3, the DNA is TGTGCCAGCTCACCTGAACTAGCAGTGAACACCGGGGAGCTGTTTTTT. Its translation: CASSPELAVNTGELFF.

V usage is TRBV4-1 and J usage is TRBJ2-3; 9 bases agree with TRBD1. This CDR3 has 18 residues. Germline CDR1 MGHRA, CDR2 YSYEKL. Trimming removed 1 base from V and 2 bases from J; junction bases left unmatched: 10. This CDR3 reads CASSQVVEGQGATDTQYF. The CDR3 DNA reads TGCGCCAGCAGCCAAGTCGTTGAGGGACAGGGAGCCACAGATACGCAGTATTTT.

This clone was observed a few times. This chain uses TRBV10-3 with TRBJ2-1; the D gene is possibly TRBD1 (6 bases). The CDR3 loop spans 11 amino acids. V lost 8 bases and J 10 bases, leaving 12 bases between the germline ends. CDR1 is ENHRY, CDR2 SYGVKD, per germline. CDR3 sequence reads: CAISLGTEQFF. DNA of the CDR3: TGTGCCATCTCTTTAGGGACAGAGCAGTTCTTC.

This rearrangement joins TRBV1 to TRBJ2-2; the table's D gene call, TRBD2, was not cross checked with the DNA. TRBV1 is tagged as a pseudogene. There are 18 residues in the CDR3. CDR3: CTSSVPGLAGNFTGELFF. DNA for the CDR3: TGCACCAGCAGCGTACCGGGACTAGCGGGAAACTTCACCGGGGAGCTGTTTTTT.

The V gene is TRBV2, the J gene TRBJ2-7; no clear D gene. The CDR3 spans 13 residues. V gave up 3 bases and J gave up 4 bases, with 10 bases separating them. Germline assignment: CDR1 SNHLY and CDR2 FYNNEI. The CDR3 nucleotides read TGTGCCAGCAGTGATAAGCCTAGATACGAGCAGTACTTC. Translation gives CASSDKPRYEQYF.

This sequence joins TRBV18 and TRBJ1-1; D perhaps matches TRBD1 (5 bases). This CDR3 is built from 13 residues. Germline V lookup: CDR1 KGHSH, CDR2 LQKENI. The V end was cut by 2 bases, the J end by 6 bases, with 10 bases between. The CDR3 sequence is CASSPGREAEAFF. CDR3 bases: TGTGCCAGCTCACCAGGCAGGGAGGCTGAAGCTTTCTTT.

The chain joins TRBV11-2 to TRBJ1-1; 8 bases are a match to TRBD1. In germline, CDR1 is SGHAT, CDR2 FQNNGV. CDR3 length: 13 residues. With 4 bases clipped from V and 4 bases from J, the junction kept 2 bases outside the gene matches. This CDR3 is CASSSDRATEAFF. The CDR3 DNA reads as TGTGCCAGCAGCTCGGACAGGGCCACTGAAGCTTTCTTT.

The gene calls are TRBV5-5 and TRBJ2-4; D gene ambiguous. The CDR3 is made up of 16 amino acids. The V gene lost 2 bases and the J gene lost 6 bases, with 18 bases spanning the gap. Germline V CDR1 and CDR2: SGHKS, YYEKEE (reference sequence). The CDR3, as DNA: TGTGCCAGCAGCTTTGGTACCGACTTACTCCGAAACATTCAGTACTTC. Encoded protein: CASSFGTDLLRNIQYF. The entire variable domain, with the rest obtained from reference TRBV5-5 and TRBJ2-4, is as follows: DAGVTQSPTHLIKTRGQQVTLRCSPISGHKSVSWYQQVLGQGPQFIFQYYEKEERGRGNFPDRFSARQFPNYSSELNVNALLLGDSALYLCASSFGTDLLRNIQYFGAGTRLSVL.

The chain couples TRBV9 to TRBJ2-7, with a possible D match to TRBD1 (5 bases). Germline CDR1 SGDLS, CDR2 YYNGEE. CDR3 length equals 15 residues. Trimming took off 0 bases at V and 0 bases at J, with 10 bases between the two ends. CDR3 DNA sequence: TGTGCCAGCAGCGTAGTCAGACAGCGCTCCTACGAGCAGTACTTC. This gives the protein CASSVVRQRSYEQYF.

This chain connects TRBV5-1 to TRBJ1-5, with 9 bases fitting TRBD1. Germline V gives CDR1 SGHRS, CDR2 YFSETQ. V dropped 0 bases and J dropped 5; count of bases not matched to a gene: 6. The CDR3 is 16 amino acids. The CDR3 loop reads CASSLGGQGGDQPQHF. The CDR3 region has the DNA TGCGCCAGCAGCTTGGGGGGACAGGGTGGCGATCAGCCCCAGCATTTT. Based on the CDR3 plus reference TRBV5-1 and TRBJ1-5, the full variable domain is KAGVTQTPRYLIKTRGQQVTLSCSPISGHRSVSWYQQTPGQGLQFLFEYFSETQRNKGNFPGRFSGRQFSNSRSEMNVSTLELGDSALYLCASSLGGQGGDQPQHFGDGTRLSIL.

The chain has TRBV6-5 and TRBJ1-2, with D maybe TRBD1 (6 bases). The CDR3 has 13 residues. Trimming shortened V by 4 bases and J by 6 bases, and 12 bases separated the two germline ends. CDR1 MNHEY and CDR2 SVGAGI come from the germline V gene. CDR3: CASSFPGADGYTF. CDR3 nucleotide sequence: TGTGCCAGCAGTTTTCCAGGGGCGGATGGCTACACCTTC.

The CDR3: CASSDRGFNYGYTF. In DNA form, the CDR3 reads TGTGCCAGCAGCGACAGGGGGTTTAACTATGGCTACACCTTC. The chain recombines TRBV11-2 with TRBJ1-2, with TRBD1 identical over 9 bases. The V and J ends lost 5 bases and 1 base, in that order; junction bases with no gene match: 2. Germline V gene sequence: CDR1 SGHAT, CDR2 FQNNGV. CDR3 length equals 14 residues.